The table lists the clone carrying this T cell receptor beta chain with many counts. These data originate in a study of blood T cells in healthy people across ages. With a J-beta primer mix and a sample-barcoded 5' primer, a second PCR ran about 6 to 11 cycles. Each cDNA molecule carried a tag from a template-switch adaptor that contained 12 random nucleotides. The study obtained at least 3 million CDR3-containing paired-end reads from every sample. Each CDR3 protein gets one entry after TCRdb re-called the 5' RACE reads with MiXCR. The sample contains approximately 600,000 distinct CDR3 sequences, around three fifths of which appear only once. This sequence was found in a man aged 55 to 70 in good health. Sample: blood.

CDR3 coding DNA: TGTGCCAGCAGACAGGGCCCCTACGAGCAGTACTTC. The encoded protein is CASRQGPYEQYF. The V call is TRBV25-1, the J call TRBJ2-7; tentative D call: TRBD1 (6 bases). Germline values: CDR1 MGHDK, CDR2 SYGVNS. Deletions cut 6 bases from V and 2 bases from J, with 8 bases between. The CDR3 extends over 12 amino acids.